A single sample is the source of the 4 T cell receptor beta chains below, sequenced in a study of T cell responses to AZD1222 COVID-19 vaccine. The repertoire was sequenced with immunoSEQ multiplex PCR; TCRdb's copy has only in-frame clones and lacks some. The sample lists around 150,000 clones; roughly 94% were seen once. Sample: peripheral blood, taken on day 0 of MenACWY control vaccination. Receptors were obtained from an adult in good health.

The rearrangement uses TRBV28 and TRBJ1-1, with a weak D call TRBD1 (5 bases). Trimming left V 7 bases short and J 4 bases short, with 16 bases between. The CDR3 is made up of 14 amino acids. The germline gives CDR1 MDHEN, CDR2 SYDVKM. DNA of the CDR3: TGTGCCAGCACTCGTCTCGGGGCGAGCACTGAAGCTTTCTTT. Translating it yields CASTRLGASTEAFF.

The rearrangement uses TRBV7-2 and TRBJ1-5; D perhaps matches TRBD1 (6 bases). Per the germline V gene, CDR1 is SGHTA and CDR2 is FQGNSA. V lost 3 bases and J lost 5, with 11 bases in between. The CDR3 contains 14 residues. CDR3 loop: CASSFFEGDQPQHF. The CDR3 DNA reads as TGTGCCAGCAGCTTCTTTGAGGGGGATCAGCCCCAGCATTTT.

J is TRBJ2-4 and V is TRBV27; 7 nucleotides line up with TRBD1. The CDR3 is made up of 19 amino acids. The V gene end was trimmed by 5 bases and the J gene end by 0 bases; junction bases not matched to a gene: 16. Germline CDR1 reads MNHEY; CDR2 reads SMNVEV (reference sequence). The CDR3 coding sequence is TGTGCCAGCAGTCCCGCCCCTCGGACAGGCGGCCTAGCCAAAAACATTCAGTACTTC. It yields the protein CASSPAPRTGGLAKNIQYF.

The chain has TRBV29-1 and TRBJ1-1, with D perhaps matching TRBD1 (5 bases). Germline V CDR1 and CDR2: SQVTM, ANQGSEA. The CDR3 has 12 amino acids. The V end lost 6 bases, the J end lost 6 bases, and 14 bases lay between the germline ends. The DNA of the CDR3 is TGCAGCGTCCCCTTCGGGGGATCTGAAGCTTTCTTT. The encoded protein is CSVPFGGSEAFF.